These 30 T cell receptor beta chains were sequenced from one sample in a study of stem cell transplantation in POMP-related autoinflammatory disease. The repertoire was sequenced with immunoSEQ multiplex PCR; TCRdb's copy has only in-frame clones and lacks some. The sample has roughly 9,700 clones, about four fifths seen once. This specimen was CD4+ T cells from PBMCs, taken after stem cell transplantation. The receptors come from a human patient with POMP-related autoinflammation and immune dysregulation (PRAID). Some of the T cells may derive from the graft donor.

V usage is TRBV19 and J usage is TRBJ2-4, with 10 nucleotides matching TRBD2. CDR3 length: 18 amino acids. Unmatched junction bases numbered 8, after V lost 3 bases and J lost 0 bases. Germline CDR1 reads LNHDA; CDR2 reads SQIVND (reference sequence). This CDR3 is CASSIASGSLLAKNIQYF. Here the CDR3 DNA reads TGTGCCAGTAGTATCGCTAGCGGGAGCCTACTAGCCAAAAACATTCAGTACTTC.

This chain uses TRBV4-1 with TRBJ1-4; unclear D gene. V lost 4 bases and J lost 0, with 9 bases in between. In germline, CDR1 is MGHRA, CDR2 YSYEKL. The CDR3 is 15 amino acids. This CDR3 reads CASSLRAATNEKLFF. As DNA, the CDR3 is TGCGCCAGCAGCCTGCGGGCGGCAACTAATGAAAAACTGTTTTTT.

This clone was counted a few times. The rearrangement uses TRBV19 and TRBJ2-1, with TRBD1 identical over 9 bases. This CDR3 is 14 amino acids long. V trimming: 6 bases; J trimming: 8 bases; junction bases outside the gene matches: 8. Germline CDR1 is LNHDA and CDR2 is SQIVND (reference sequence). The CDR3 nucleotides are TGTGCCAGTAGCTCCGGGACAGGGCTCGATGAGCAGTTCTTC. Its translation is CASSSGTGLDEQFF.

This clone has only a few counts. The V call is TRBV6-2 or TRBV6-3, the J call TRBJ1-6; no firm D call. The CDR3 extends over 12 amino acids. Trimming removed 2 bases at V and 9 bases at J, with 5 bases between. The germline gives CDR1 MNHEY, CDR2 SVGEGT. CDR3 in amino acids: CASSYRSSPLHF. The CDR3 nucleotides read TGTGCCAGCAGTTACAGGTCTTCACCCCTCCACTTT.

V usage is TRBV27 and J usage is TRBJ2-2; D is undetermined. This CDR3 contains 12 residues. With 5 bases removed from V and 5 bases from J, the gap between germline ends came to 6 bases. Germline-derived CDR1 and CDR2 are MNHEY and SMNVEV (reference sequence). The CDR3 DNA follows: TGTGCCAGCAGTGACCGGACCGGGGAGCTGTTTTTT. Protein: CASSDRTGELFF.

The genes are TRBV27 and TRBJ1-5; D call uncertain. Between the trimmed V and J ends, which lost 3 bases and 5 bases, there was a span of 11 bases. The CDR3 is 14 residues long. Germline V gene lookup returns CDR1 MNHEY and CDR2 SMNVEV (reference sequence). The CDR3 loop reads CASSFSAPYQPQHF. CDR3 sequence (DNA): TGTGCCAGCAGTTTTTCGGCACCTTATCAGCCCCAGCATTTT.

The V gene is TRBV27, the J gene TRBJ1-1; no definite D call. Germline CDR1 reads MNHEY; CDR2 reads SMNVEV (reference sequence). This CDR3 is 14 amino acids long. V was shortened by 1 base and J by 0 bases, with 6 bases between the two germline ends. CDR3: CASSLFGLNTEAFF. The DNA for the CDR3 is TGTGCCAGCAGTTTATTTGGCTTGAACACTGAAGCTTTCTTT.

With regard to this clone: Because the CDR3's place on the DNA is in doubt, the DNA is left out and the CDR3 is given as listed by TCRdb. The chain uses TRBV7-9 and TRBJ2-7; TRBD1, the table's D call, was not compared with the DNA. CDR1 is SEHNR and CDR2 is FQNEAQ in the germline V gene (reference sequence). Both ends counted, the CDR3 spans 15 residues. The CDR3 is CASSTSRQGLREQYF.

The V call is TRBV7-2, the J call TRBJ2-1; no firm D call. Trimming stripped 5 bases from V and 3 bases from J, with 17 bases between. Looked up from germline, CDR1 is SGHTA and CDR2 is FQGNSA. CDR3 size: 16 residues. The CDR3 reads CASSPPTFFHYNEQFF. Written as DNA, the CDR3 is TGTGCCAGCAGCCCCCCCACTTTCTTCCACTACAATGAGCAGTTCTTC. The full variable domain, its missing parts supplied by reference TRBV7-2 and TRBJ2-1, is GAGVSQSPSNKVTEKGKDVELRCDPISGHTALYWYRQSLGQGLEFLIYFQGNSAPDKSGLPSDRFSAERTGGSVSTLTIQRTQQEDSAVYLCASSPPTFFHYNEQFFGPGTRLTVL.

The J gene is TRBJ2-1, the V gene TRBV29-1, with D uncertain. V shed 5 bases and J shed 0 bases, with 14 bases lying between them. In germline, CDR1 is SQVTM, CDR2 ANQGSEA. This CDR3 is built from 15 residues. The CDR3 DNA follows: TGCAGCGTTAAGGGTCGCGGAAGCTCCTACAATGAGCAGTTCTTC. This codes for CSVKGRGSSYNEQFF.

The gene calls are TRBV30 and TRBJ1-2, with 7 bases aligning to TRBD1. V trimming: 4 bases; J trimming: 6 bases; junction bases outside the gene matches: 8. CDR3 length: 13 amino acids. Germline CDR1 and CDR2: GTSNPN and SVGIG (reference sequence). The CDR3, as DNA: TGTGCCTGGAACCGACAGGGCTTGAATGGCTACACCTTC. Its translation: CAWNRQGLNGYTF.

The rearrangement joins TRBV29-1 to TRBJ2-3; no reliable D call. CDR3 length equals 12 residues. V was pared by 3 bases and J by 0 bases, with 4 bases between. Germline CDR1 SQVTM, CDR2 ANQGSEA. The CDR3: CSVEESTDTQYF. CDR3 bases: TGCAGCGTTGAGGAGAGCACAGATACGCAGTATTTT.

This chain connects TRBV16 to TRBJ2-7; 10 nucleotides align to TRBD1. The CDR3 length is 16 residues. Germline trimming cut 3 bases from V and 7 bases from J; bases unmatched to any gene: 12. The germline CDR1 and CDR2 sequences are KGHSY and FQNENV. CDR3 loop: CASSHHQPGQGWEQYF. The CDR3 DNA sequence: TGTGCCAGCAGCCATCATCAACCGGGACAGGGGTGGGAGCAGTACTTC.

V gene TRBV19 combines with J gene TRBJ2-2; 12 nucleotides line up with TRBD2. The V gene end was trimmed by 3 bases and the J gene end by 7 bases; junction bases not matched to a gene: 9. Germline V gene data show CDR1 as LNHDA and CDR2 as SQIVND (reference sequence). The CDR3 consists of 17 residues. In DNA form, the CDR3 reads TGTGCCAGTAGTATGAGACTAGCGGGAGAATTCGGCGGGGAGCTGTTTTTT. It codes for CASSMRLAGEFGGELFF.

The chain employs TRBV14 and TRBJ2-2; D ambiguous. The CDR3 is 16 amino acids. Looked up from germline, CDR1 is SGHDN and CDR2 is FVKESK. The V gene lost 5 bases and the J gene lost 1 base, with 14 bases spanning the gap. CDR3 loop: CASSYLRPENTGELFF. The CDR3 nucleotides read TGTGCCAGCAGCTACCTTAGACCTGAGAACACCGGGGAGCTGTTTTTT. The full variable domain, with the rest looked up from reference TRBV14 and TRBJ2-2, is EAGVTQFPSHSVIEKGQTVTLRCDPISGHDNLYWYRRVMGKEIKFLLHFVKESKQDESGMPNNRFLAERTGGTYSTLKVQPAELEDSGVYFCASSYLRPENTGELFFGEGSRLTVL.

The chain is built from TRBV3-1 (or the pseudogene TRBV3-2) and TRBJ2-1; TRBD2 matches at 12 bases. V was pared by 1 base and J by 7 bases, with 8 bases of the junction left unmatched. CDR3 length equals 17 residues. In germline, CDR1 is LGHDT, CDR2 YNNKEL (reference sequence). This CDR3 reads CASSQGIGLAGTNEQFF. The CDR3 nucleotides are TGTGCCAGCAGCCAAGGGATCGGACTAGCGGGAACTAATGAGCAGTTCTTC.

V gene TRBV18 combines with J gene TRBJ1-1; 7 nucleotides align to TRBD1. V shed 2 bases, J shed 6 bases, and the junction held 12 bases outside the gene matches. CDR1 KGHSH and CDR2 LQKENI come from the germline V gene. This CDR3 region has 16 residues. CDR3 amino acids: CASSPGRTGSHAEAFF. DNA for the CDR3: TGTGCCAGCTCACCAGGGCGGACAGGCAGTCACGCTGAAGCTTTCTTT. Full variable domain (rest looked up from reference TRBV18 and TRBJ1-1): NAGVMQNPRHLVRRRGQEARLRCSPMKGHSHVYWYRQLPEEGLKFMVYLQKENIIDESGMPKERFSAEFPKEGPSILRIQQVVRGDSAAYFCASSPGRTGSHAEAFFGQGTRLTVV.

The CDR3 sequence is CASRTSGSGEQFF. The CDR3 coding sequence is TGCGCCAGCAGGACTAGCGGGAGTGGTGAGCAGTTCTTC. V usage is TRBV5-1 and J usage is TRBJ2-1; TRBD2 matches 12 bases. Germline lookup yields CDR1 SGHRS and CDR2 YFSETQ. J was trimmed by 9 bases and V by 5 bases; bases with no gene match: 3. The CDR3 totals 13 residues.

This clone has a handful of counts. V is TRBV15 and J is TRBJ1-2, with 7 positions matching TRBD1. V shed 3 bases, J shed 8 bases, and the junction held 21 bases outside the gene matches. Germline CDR1 and CDR2: LNHNV and YYDKDF (reference sequence). The CDR3 sequence is 18 residues long. The CDR3 coding sequence is TGTGCCACCAGCAGGTACCGGGACACGAGAAGGGGGCAGGAAGGCTACACCTTC. Its protein product is CATSRYRDTRRGQEGYTF.

The chain couples TRBV5-8 to TRBJ1-6; 7 bases map to TRBD1. The V gene end was trimmed by 1 base and the J gene end by 9 bases; junction bases not matched to a gene: 10. The CDR3 is made up of 16 amino acids. Germline lookup yields CDR1 SGHTS and CDR2 YDEGEE. The CDR3 protein is CASSLLQGIAVSPLHF. DNA for the CDR3: TGTGCCAGCAGCTTGCTACAGGGGATAGCCGTTTCACCCCTCCACTTT.

The rearrangement links TRBV6-5 to TRBJ2-7; D may correspond to TRBD1 or TRBD2 (5 bases each). The CDR3 totals 13 residues. The ends were cut back, 4 bases at V and 7 bases at J, with 14 bases in the middle. CDR1 and CDR2 from the germline V gene are MNHEY and SVGAGI. The DNA for the CDR3 is TGTGCCAGCAGTTCGACAGTTCCGGGGGAGCAGTACTTC. Translation: CASSSTVPGEQYF.

V and J are TRBV4-2 and TRBJ1-4, with 8 nucleotides matching TRBD1. Germline V gives CDR1 LGHNA, CDR2 YNFKEQ. J lost 5 bases, V lost 0 bases, and 2 bases had no gene match. CDR3 length equals 15 residues. CDR3 region: CASSQDHRGNEKLFF. CDR3 coding DNA: TGTGCCAGCAGCCAAGATCACAGGGGGAATGAAAAACTGTTTTTT.

On this clone itself: The sample has other DNA sequences that encode this CDR3 too. The chain carries TRBV6-5 and TRBJ1-2; D may be TRBD1 (5 bases). This CDR3 comprises 14 residues. Germline CDR1 reads MNHEY; CDR2 reads SVGAGI. Between the trimmed V and J ends, which lost 3 bases and 1 base, there was a span of 9 bases. The CDR3 spells CASSYSGGNYGYTF. Written as DNA, the CDR3 is TGTGCCAGCAGTTATTCCGGGGGTAACTATGGCTACACCTTC.

This chain uses TRBV7-2 with TRBJ2-7; possible D gene TRBD1, 7 bases. Germline V gene data show CDR1 as SGHTA and CDR2 as FQGNSA. Trimming removed 5 bases at V and 1 base at J, with 12 bases between. CDR3 size: 14 residues. CDR3: CASSQQGGSYEQYF. In DNA form, the CDR3 reads TGTGCCAGCAGCCAGCAGGGGGGTTCCTACGAGCAGTACTTC.

This clone showed up just a few times. V usage is TRBV7-2 and J usage is TRBJ2-1; 8 nucleotides line up with TRBD1. Germline V lookup: CDR1 SGHTA, CDR2 FQGNSA. CDR3 length: 14 amino acids. Trimming cost V 1 base and J 8 bases; bases outside gene matches: 4. CDR3 in DNA: TGTGCCAGCAGCTTAGGGACAGGGTTACATGAGCAGTTCTTC. Translation: CASSLGTGLHEQFF.

The rearrangement links TRBV4-2 to TRBJ2-3; TRBD1 is a possible D gene (6 bases). Germline CDR1 and CDR2: LGHNA and YNFKEQ. The CDR3 spans 13 residues. Trimming pared 3 bases from V and 13 bases from J, leaving 17 bases between. The DNA for the CDR3 is TGTGCCAGCAGCCATGACACAGGGAAAGGGGAGTATTTT. This sequence encodes CASSHDTGKGEYF.

This clone was seen only a few times. V and J are TRBV11-2 and TRBJ2-2; TRBD2 agrees at 7 bases. There are 16 residues in the CDR3. Germline CDR1 and CDR2: SGHAT and FQNNGV. V was pared by 0 bases and J by 4 bases, with 5 bases of the junction left unmatched. The CDR3 nucleotides read TGTGCCAGCAGCTTAGATTCTAGCGGACTCACCGGGGAGCTGTTTTTT. Its translation: CASSLDSSGLTGELFF.

CDR3 sequence (DNA): TGTGCCAGCAGCTTTCTCAGGGAAAACAATGAGCAGTTCTTC. Translated, it gives CASSFLRENNEQFF. The chain links TRBV7-9 to TRBJ2-1; D possibly corresponds to TRBD1 (5 bases). The CDR3 sequence is 14 residues long. V was cut by 3 bases and J by 5 bases, with 11 bases left in between. Germline loops: CDR1 SEHNR, CDR2 FQNEAQ (reference sequence). Drawing the rest from reference TRBV7-9 and TRBJ2-1, the complete variable domain is DTGVSQNPRHKITKRGQNVTFRCDPISEHNRLYWYRQTLGQGPEFLTYFQNEAQLEKSRLLSDRFSAERPKGSFSTLEIQRTEQGDSAMYLCASSFLRENNEQFFGPGTRLTVL.

The V call is TRBV4-1, the J call TRBJ2-3; perhaps TRBD2 as D (5 bases). The V and J ends lost 1 base and 6 bases respectively, with 11 bases between them. Per germline, CDR1 MGHRA and CDR2 YSYEKL. The CDR3 runs to 14 residues. The CDR3 is CASSQVVLVDTQYF. The CDR3 DNA reads TGCGCCAGCAGCCAAGTAGTACTAGTCGATACGCAGTATTTT.

This clone is medium-sized (0.01 to 0.1%) in the sample. This chain connects TRBV6-5 to TRBJ2-7, with TRBD2 as a possible D gene (5 bases). The CDR3 totals 13 residues. The V and J ends lost 6 bases and 2 bases respectively, with 11 bases between them. The V gene's germline CDR1 is MNHEY and CDR2 SVGAGI. CDR3: CASRSGVPYEQYF. CDR3 DNA sequence: TGTGCCAGCAGATCCGGGGTTCCCTACGAGCAGTACTTC.